The 3 T cell receptor beta chains in this list originate from one sample, sequenced in a study of blood T cell repertoires in COVID-19. Profiling relied on immunoSEQ multiplex PCR, and the TCRdb table lists in-frame clones only, not all of them. There are 150,000 to 200,000 clones in the sample; around 88% occur only once, and less than 6.5% lies in the top ten. Sequencing used peripheral blood. These TCRs come from a human donor in a cohort sampled during active COVID-19.

Written as DNA, the CDR3 is TGCACCAGCAGCCCCCCAAAGCGGGGAAATGAGCAGTTCTTC. This sequence encodes CTSSPPKRGNEQFF. The chain links TRBV1 to TRBJ2-1; no check of the table's D call, TRBD2, against the DNA was made. TRBV1 has pseudogene status. This CDR3 comprises 14 residues.

This chain links TRBV7-2 with TRBJ1-5; D perhaps matches TRBD1 (5 bases). CDR1 SGHTA and CDR2 FQGNSA come from the germline V gene. CDR3 size: 15 residues. Trimming took 1 base from V and 6 from J, leaving 13 bases between them. The CDR3 sequence is CASSLEAGRGQPQHF. CDR3 coding DNA: TGTGCCAGCAGCTTAGAAGCAGGGCGGGGTCAGCCCCAGCATTTT.

The DNA for the CDR3 is TGTGCCAGCAGTGTCCATCAAGAGACCCAGTACTTC. Its protein is CASSVHQETQYF. V and J are TRBV25-1 and TRBJ2-5; D is uncertain. Trimming left V 4 bases short and J 2 bases short, with 5 bases between. CDR1 MGHDK and CDR2 SYGVNS come from the germline V gene. This CDR3 spans 12 amino acids.